These 23 T cell receptor beta chains were all obtained from the same sample, sequenced in a study of Ad26.COV2.S vaccination and SARS-CoV-2 variants. Treatment here: some 19 received Ad26.COV2.S at low or high dose, single or two shots; 5 received placebo; per-sample allocation not given. Sampling occurred on day 63 after the first vaccine or placebo injection. TCRdb's table, derived via immunoSEQ multiplex PCR, lists solely in-frame clones and lacks some. The table lists 300,000 to 400,000 clones, roughly 90% of them singletons. Sequences were derived from peripheral blood, sampled in a trial of Ad26.COV2.S vaccine versus placebo. The receptors here all came from a person between 18 and 60 years old who received the Ad26.COV2.S COVID-19 vaccine or a placebo.

The genes are TRBV11-2 and TRBJ2-7, with D tentatively TRBD2 (5 bases). The germline CDR1 and CDR2 sequences are SGHAT and FQNNGV. The CDR3 is 14 residues long. Trimming left V 3 bases short and J 1 base short, with 10 bases between. CDR3 nucleotides: TGTGCCAGCAGCTTTGGAGGAGATTCCTACGAGCAGTACTTC. Translation gives CASSFGGDSYEQYF.

The chain carries TRBV25-1 and TRBJ1-6, with D possibly TRBD1 on 5 matching bases. The CDR3 runs 15 residues. The V and J ends lost 5 bases and 8 bases respectively, with 16 bases between them. Germline CDR1 is MGHDK and CDR2 is SYGVNS. The CDR3, as DNA: TGTGCCAGCAGTCTCGGGGGTAGGAGTGATTCACCCCTCCACTTT. Its protein is CASSLGGRSDSPLHF.

The V gene is TRBV6-2 or TRBV6-3, the J gene TRBJ2-1, with D unresolved. V was pared by 2 bases and J by 4 bases, with 15 bases between. Germline V gives CDR1 MNHEY, CDR2 SVGEGT. CDR3 size: 16 residues. In DNA form, the CDR3 reads TGTGCCAGCAGTTACACCCCATCTACGGGTTACAATGAGCAGTTCTTC. As protein: CASSYTPSTGYNEQFF.

The V call is TRBV6-2 or TRBV6-3, the J call TRBJ2-7; 11 nucleotides align to TRBD2. The length of the CDR3 is 15 residues. Germline V gene data show CDR1 as MNHEY and CDR2 as SVGEGT. The ends lost 6 bases at V and 2 bases at J; junction bases unmatched: 6. DNA of the CDR3: TGTGCCAGCAGCCGCACTAGCGGGGGTACCTACGAGCAGTACTTC. Protein sequence: CASSRTSGGTYEQYF.

V is TRBV29-1 and J is TRBJ2-5, with D perhaps TRBD1 or TRBD2 (6 bases each). The CDR3 contains 16 residues. In germline, CDR1 is SQVTM, CDR2 ANQGSEA. Trimming shortened V by 3 bases and J by 2 bases, and 19 bases separated the two germline ends. The CDR3 coding sequence is TGCAGCGTTGACCGGTCAGAGGGGGGCAGACAAGAGACCCAGTACTTC. It translates to CSVDRSEGGRQETQYF.

The rearrangement joins TRBV11-1 to TRBJ1-2; D is unresolved. V lost 1 base and J 1 base, leaving 4 bases between the germline ends. Germline CDR1 SGHAT, CDR2 FQDESV (reference sequence). The CDR3 covers 13 residues. The DNA for the CDR3 is TGTGCCAGCAGCTTAGGCCTTAACTATGGCTACACCTTC. Translated, it gives CASSLGLNYGYTF.

The V call is TRBV6-2 or TRBV6-3, the J call TRBJ2-2; the D is unclear. CDR3 size: 12 residues. Trimming stripped 8 bases from V and 8 bases from J, with 12 bases between. From germline, CDR1 is MNHEY and CDR2 SVGEGT. As DNA, the CDR3 is TGTGCCAGCCGCCTCCCCGAAGGGGAGCTGTTTTTT. Its protein is CASRLPEGELFF.

The chain recombines TRBV2 with TRBJ1-5; 7 nucleotides match TRBD1. Germline CDR1 and CDR2: SNHLY and FYNNEI. CDR3 size: 15 residues. The trim removed 7 bases at V and 5 bases at J, leaving 11 bases unmatched. For the CDR3, the DNA is TGTGCCAGCACTAGATCCGGGACAGCCTATCAGCCCCAGCATTTT. Translation gives CASTRSGTAYQPQHF.

This chain uses TRBV14 with TRBJ1-2; no clear D. V gave up 5 bases and J gave up 4 bases, with 14 bases separating them. Germline V gene lookup returns CDR1 SGHDN and CDR2 FVKESK. This CDR3 is 14 amino acids long. This CDR3 reads CASSASAVTYGYTF. The CDR3 DNA reads TGTGCCAGCAGCGCTTCCGCAGTCACCTATGGCTACACCTTC.

The chain joins TRBV20-1 to TRBJ2-5; the D is unclear. The CDR3 length is 10 residues. The V gene lost 3 bases and the J gene lost 5 bases, with 4 bases spanning the gap. Germline V gene lookup returns CDR1 DFQATT and CDR2 SNEGSKA (reference sequence). For the CDR3, the DNA is TGCAGTGCTAGTTTGGAGACCCAGTACTTC. Translating gives CSASLETQYF.

The V call is TRBV19, the J call TRBJ1-3, with a possible D match to TRBD1 (5 bases). The germline V and J ends were trimmed by 3 bases and 4 bases, with 10 bases remaining between them. The CDR3 length is 14 residues. Germline CDR1 LNHDA, CDR2 SQIVND (reference sequence). This chain's CDR3 is CASSIQGTGNTIYF. In nucleotides, the CDR3 is TGTGCCAGTAGTATCCAGGGTACGGGAAACACCATATATTTT. The complete variable domain, with remaining parts taken from reference TRBV19 and TRBJ1-3, reads DGGITQSPKYLFRKEGQNVTLSCEQNLNHDAMYWYRQDPGQGLRLIYYSQIVNDFQKGDIAEGYSVSREKKESFPLTVTSAQKNPTAFYLCASSIQGTGNTIYFGEGSWLTVV.

V usage is TRBV9 and J usage is TRBJ1-5, with unresolved D. CDR3 length: 13 amino acids. Germline CDR1 and CDR2: SGDLS and YYNGEE. Trimming removed 2 bases at V and 6 bases at J, with 9 bases between. CDR3 residues: CASSVAGFQPQHF. The CDR3 DNA reads TGTGCCAGCAGCGTGGCGGGTTTTCAGCCCCAGCATTTT.

This chain joins TRBV7-9 and TRBJ2-3; D gene unclear. CDR1 is SEHNR, CDR2 FQNEAQ, per germline (reference sequence). Trimming shortened V by 1 base and J by 2 bases, and 10 bases separated the two germline ends. The CDR3 totals 15 residues. The CDR3 region has the DNA TGTGCCAGCAGCTTAGGGGCCGTGATCACAGATACGCAGTATTTT. This gives the protein CASSLGAVITDTQYF.

The gene calls are TRBV4-2 and TRBJ2-7; D is uncertain. The CDR3 is 15 residues long. V lost 0 bases and J 2 bases, leaving 11 bases between the germline ends. CDR1 LGHNA and CDR2 YNFKEQ come from the germline V gene. CDR3 amino acids: CASSQDLGGPYEQYF. CDR3 nucleotides: TGTGCCAGCAGCCAAGATCTGGGCGGTCCCTACGAGCAGTACTTC.

V is TRBV18 and J is TRBJ2-3; TRBD1 might be the D (6 bases). The germline V gene has CDR1 KGHSH and CDR2 LQKENI. This CDR3 is 13 amino acids long. Trimming pared 5 bases from V and 5 bases from J, leaving 11 bases between. As DNA, the CDR3 is TGTGCCAGCTCAGGGGACACCCAAGATACGCAGTATTTT. Translation gives CASSGDTQDTQYF.

The chain combines TRBV11-2 with TRBJ2-7, with a possible D match to TRBD2 (6 bases). The V end lost 3 bases, the J end lost 0 bases, and 21 bases lay between the germline ends. Per the germline V gene, CDR1 is SGHAT and CDR2 is FQNNGV. The CDR3 covers 18 residues. The CDR3 spells CASSFGAYGAGSSYEQYF. In nucleotides, the CDR3 is TGTGCCAGCAGCTTCGGCGCGTATGGGGCGGGAAGCTCCTACGAGCAGTACTTC.

This rearrangement joins TRBV10-3 to TRBJ1-2; D unresolved. Germline V gene sequence: CDR1 ENHRY, CDR2 SYGVKD. The CDR3 length is 13 residues. Trimming removed 6 bases at V and 6 bases at J, with 14 bases between. CDR3 region: CAIRHRGGNGYTF. DNA for the CDR3: TGTGCCATCAGGCACCGGGGAGGGAATGGCTACACCTTC.

Concerning this clone itself: The sample holds other DNA sequences that translate to the same CDR3. The CDR3 DNA follows: TGTGCCAGTACATTAGGTTACACTGAAGCTTTCTTT. Its protein is CASTLGYTEAFF. The chain recombines TRBV19 with TRBJ1-1; D is unresolved. The V and J ends lost 7 bases and 3 bases respectively, with 9 bases between them. The CDR3 length is 12 residues. Germline CDR1 is LNHDA and CDR2 is SQIVND (reference sequence). Supplemented by reference TRBV19 and TRBJ1-1, the full variable domain reads DGGITQSPKYLFRKEGQNVTLSCEQNLNHDAMYWYRQDPGQGLRLIYYSQIVNDFQKGDIAEGYSVSREKKESFPLTVTSAQKNPTAFYLCASTLGYTEAFFGQGTRLTVV.

The J gene is TRBJ2-7, the V gene TRBV11-1; tentative D call: TRBD1 (5 bases). Germline V gene lookup returns CDR1 SGHAT and CDR2 FQDESV (reference sequence). Trimming left V 5 bases short and J 1 base short, with 18 bases between. The length of the CDR3 is 16 residues. The CDR3 is CASSPLRGDSSYEQYF. Written as DNA, the CDR3 is TGTGCCAGCAGCCCCCTAAGGGGCGATTCTTCCTACGAGCAGTACTTC.

The genes are TRBV7-9 and TRBJ2-5, with TRBD2 identical over 9 bases. The CDR3 has 10 residues. The germline V gene encodes CDR1 SEHNR and CDR2 FQNEAQ (reference sequence). Losses at the gene ends were 11 bases for V and 5 bases for J; bases not matched to a gene: 0. CDR3 DNA: TGTGCCGCGGGGGGGGAGACCCAGTACTTC. Translated: CAAGGETQYF.

CDR3 protein: CASSQGDRGRDTQYF. The CDR3 nucleotides read TGCGCCAGCAGCCAAGGGGACAGGGGGCGTGATACGCAGTATTTT. V gene TRBV4-3 combines with J gene TRBJ2-3, with TRBD1 identical over 12 bases. The ends lost 1 base at V and 6 bases at J; junction bases unmatched: 2. The CDR3 contains 15 residues. Germline V gene lookup returns CDR1 LGHNA and CDR2 YSLEER.

This rearrangement joins TRBV19 to TRBJ1-1; D gene uncertain. V dropped 7 bases and J dropped 2 bases, with 17 bases sitting between them. CDR1 and CDR2 from the germline V gene are LNHDA and SQIVND (reference sequence). The CDR3 spans 15 residues. For the CDR3, the DNA is TGTGCCAGTACCTTTGCCTCGTTCTTAAACACTGAAGCTTTCTTT. The encoded protein is CASTFASFLNTEAFF.

The chain uses TRBV5-4 and TRBJ2-3; D may be TRBD2 (6 bases). V was shortened by 0 bases and J by 4 bases, with 6 bases between the two germline ends. The CDR3 has 13 amino acids. Germline CDR1 and CDR2: SGHNT and YYREEE (reference sequence). The CDR3 is CASSLAGADTQYF. In DNA, the CDR3 is TGTGCCAGCAGCTTGGCGGGGGCAGATACGCAGTATTTT.